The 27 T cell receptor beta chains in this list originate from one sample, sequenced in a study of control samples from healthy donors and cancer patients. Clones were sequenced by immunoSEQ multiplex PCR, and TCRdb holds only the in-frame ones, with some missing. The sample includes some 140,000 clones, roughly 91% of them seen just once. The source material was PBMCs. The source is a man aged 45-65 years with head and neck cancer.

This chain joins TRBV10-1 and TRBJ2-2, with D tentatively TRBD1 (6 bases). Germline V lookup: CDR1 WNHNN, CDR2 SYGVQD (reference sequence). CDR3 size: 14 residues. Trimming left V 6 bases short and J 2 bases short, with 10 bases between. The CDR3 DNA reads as TGCGCCAGCAGCCCCGGGACAAACACCGGGGAGCTGTTTTTT. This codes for CASSPGTNTGELFF.

CDR3 sequence: CASSQQATGGQPQHF. CDR3 in DNA: TGTGCCAGCAGCCAACAGGCGACAGGCGGTCAGCCCCAGCATTTT. The chain links TRBV3-1 (or the pseudogene TRBV3-2) to TRBJ1-5, with a possible D match to TRBD1 (6 bases). V lost 2 bases, J lost 6 bases, and 14 bases lay in between. Germline V gene sequence: CDR1 LGHDT, CDR2 YNNKEL (reference sequence). This CDR3 has 15 residues.

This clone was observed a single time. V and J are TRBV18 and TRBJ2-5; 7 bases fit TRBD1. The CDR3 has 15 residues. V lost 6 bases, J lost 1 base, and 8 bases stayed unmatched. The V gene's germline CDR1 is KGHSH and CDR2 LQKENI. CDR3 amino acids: CASSRNGQVQETQYF. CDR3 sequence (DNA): TGTGCCAGCTCCCGAAACGGACAGGTCCAAGAGACCCAGTACTTC. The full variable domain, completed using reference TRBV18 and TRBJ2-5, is NAGVMQNPRHLVRRRGQEARLRCSPMKGHSHVYWYRQLPEEGLKFMVYLQKENIIDESGMPKERFSAEFPKEGPSILRIQQVVRGDSAAYFCASSRNGQVQETQYFGPGTRLLVL.

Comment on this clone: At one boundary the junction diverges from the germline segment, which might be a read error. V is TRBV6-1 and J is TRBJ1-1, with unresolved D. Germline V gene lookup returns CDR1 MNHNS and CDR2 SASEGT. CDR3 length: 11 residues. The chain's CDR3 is CASSERAPTSF. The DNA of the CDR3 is TGTGCCAGCAGTGAACGGGCCCCAACGTCCTTT.

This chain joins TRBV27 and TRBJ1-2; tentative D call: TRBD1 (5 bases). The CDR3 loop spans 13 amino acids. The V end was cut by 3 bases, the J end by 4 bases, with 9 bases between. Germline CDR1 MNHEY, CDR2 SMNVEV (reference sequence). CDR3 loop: CASSFPGGYGYTF. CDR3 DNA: TGTGCCAGCAGTTTTCCGGGGGGCTATGGCTACACCTTC.

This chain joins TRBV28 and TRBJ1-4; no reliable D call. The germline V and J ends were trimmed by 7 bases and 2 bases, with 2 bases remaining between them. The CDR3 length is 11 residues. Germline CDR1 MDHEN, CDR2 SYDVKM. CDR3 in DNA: TGTGCCAGCAATACTAATGAAAAACTGTTTTTT. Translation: CASNTNEKLFF.

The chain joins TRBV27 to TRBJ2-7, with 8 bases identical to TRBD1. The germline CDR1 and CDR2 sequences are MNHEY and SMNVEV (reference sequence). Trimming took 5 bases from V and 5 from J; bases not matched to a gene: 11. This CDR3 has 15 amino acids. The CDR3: CASSALGQESNEQYF. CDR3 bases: TGTGCCAGCAGTGCACTGGGACAGGAGTCCAACGAGCAGTACTTC.

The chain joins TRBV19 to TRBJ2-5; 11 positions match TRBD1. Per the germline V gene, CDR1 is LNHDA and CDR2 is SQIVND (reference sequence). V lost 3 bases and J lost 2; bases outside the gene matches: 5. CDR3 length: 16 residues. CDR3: CASSIGDRGLQETQYF. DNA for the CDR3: TGTGCCAGTAGTATCGGGGACAGGGGGTTGCAAGAGACCCAGTACTTC.

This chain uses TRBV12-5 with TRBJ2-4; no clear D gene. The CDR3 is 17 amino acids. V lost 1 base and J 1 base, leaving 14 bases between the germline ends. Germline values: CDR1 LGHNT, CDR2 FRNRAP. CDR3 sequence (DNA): TGTGCTAGTGGTTTGGCCCAACTGGGTAGGGCCAAAAACATTCAGTACTTC. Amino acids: CASGLAQLGRAKNIQYF.

The CDR3 DNA reads TGTGCCAGCAGTGGTCGGGCTCCACTGTTTTTT. This codes for CASSGRAPLFF. The chain joins TRBV28 to TRBJ1-4; no firm D call. Germline CDR1 MDHEN, CDR2 SYDVKM. Trimming took off 5 bases at V and 13 bases at J, with 11 bases between the two ends. This CDR3 region has 11 residues. Full variable domain (missing parts from reference TRBV28 and TRBJ1-4): DVKVTQSSRYLVKRTGEKVFLECVQDMDHENMFWYRQDPGLGLRLIYFSYDVKMKEKGDIPEGYSVSREKKERFSLILESASTNQTSMYLCASSGRAPLFFGSGTQLSVL.

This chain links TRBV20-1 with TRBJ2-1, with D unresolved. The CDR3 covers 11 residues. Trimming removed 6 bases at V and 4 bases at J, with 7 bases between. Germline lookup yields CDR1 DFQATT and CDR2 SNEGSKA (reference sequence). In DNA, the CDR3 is TGCAGTGCAAGGAAATACAATGAGCAGTTCTTC. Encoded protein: CSARKYNEQFF.

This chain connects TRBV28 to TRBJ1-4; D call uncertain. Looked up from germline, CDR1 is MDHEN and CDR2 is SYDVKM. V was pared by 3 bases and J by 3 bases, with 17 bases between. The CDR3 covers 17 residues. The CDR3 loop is CASSFPSPGFPNEKLFF. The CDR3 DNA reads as TGTGCCAGCAGTTTTCCTTCGCCGGGATTCCCTAATGAAAAACTGTTTTTT.

The CDR3 bases are TGTGCCAGCAGCCAAGTAACAGGGGGCGCGTGGCGGAATTCACCCCTCCACTTT. Amino acid sequence: CASSQVTGGAWRNSPLHF. The chain carries TRBV3-1 (or the pseudogene TRBV3-2) and TRBJ1-6, with 9 bases matching TRBD1. The CDR3 contains 18 residues. J lost 7 bases, V lost 1 base, and 11 bases had no gene match. Germline CDR1 is LGHDT and CDR2 is YNNKEL (reference sequence).

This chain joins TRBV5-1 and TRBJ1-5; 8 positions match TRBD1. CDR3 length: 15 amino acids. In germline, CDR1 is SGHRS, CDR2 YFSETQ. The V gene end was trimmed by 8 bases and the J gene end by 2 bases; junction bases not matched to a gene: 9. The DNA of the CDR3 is TGCGCCAGAAGCCAACCGGGACAGGGCAATCAGCCCCAGCATTTT. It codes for CARSQPGQGNQPQHF.

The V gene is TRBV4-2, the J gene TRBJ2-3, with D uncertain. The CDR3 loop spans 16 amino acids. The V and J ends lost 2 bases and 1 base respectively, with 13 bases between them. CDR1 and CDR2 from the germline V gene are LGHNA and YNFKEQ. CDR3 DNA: TGTGCCAGCAGCCAACGGTCCCGCCAGGGCACAGATACGCAGTATTTT. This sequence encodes CASSQRSRQGTDTQYF.

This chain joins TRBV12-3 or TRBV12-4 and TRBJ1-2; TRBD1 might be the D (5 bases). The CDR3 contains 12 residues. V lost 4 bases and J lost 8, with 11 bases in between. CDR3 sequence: CASSSRGRGYTF. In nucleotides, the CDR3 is TGTGCCAGCAGTTCGAGGGGCCGGGGCTACACCTTC.

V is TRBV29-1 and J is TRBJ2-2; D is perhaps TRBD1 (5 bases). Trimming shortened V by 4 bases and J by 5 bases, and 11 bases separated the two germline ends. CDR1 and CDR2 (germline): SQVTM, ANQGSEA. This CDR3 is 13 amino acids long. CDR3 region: CSVGSRVTGELFF. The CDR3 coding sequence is TGCAGCGTTGGAAGCAGGGTAACCGGGGAGCTGTTTTTT.

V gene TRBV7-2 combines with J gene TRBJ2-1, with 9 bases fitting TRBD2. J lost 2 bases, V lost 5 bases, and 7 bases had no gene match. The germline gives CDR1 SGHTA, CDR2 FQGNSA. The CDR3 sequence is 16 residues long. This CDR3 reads CASSPLGTSPYNEQFF. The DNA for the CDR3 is TGTGCCAGCAGCCCCCTTGGGACTAGCCCCTACAATGAGCAGTTCTTC.

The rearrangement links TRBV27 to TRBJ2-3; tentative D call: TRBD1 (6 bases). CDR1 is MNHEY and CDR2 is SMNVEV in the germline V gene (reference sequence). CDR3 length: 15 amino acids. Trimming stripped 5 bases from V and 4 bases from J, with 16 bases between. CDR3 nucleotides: TGTGCCAGCAGTCCTGTACAGGGATCATCAGATACGCAGTATTTT. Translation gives CASSPVQGSSDTQYF.

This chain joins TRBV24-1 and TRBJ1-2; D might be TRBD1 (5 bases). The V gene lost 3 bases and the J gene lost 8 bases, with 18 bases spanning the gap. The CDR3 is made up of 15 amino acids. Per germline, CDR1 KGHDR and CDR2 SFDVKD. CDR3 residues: CATSDPTRQGGGYTF. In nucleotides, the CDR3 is TGTGCCACCAGTGATCCTACGAGGCAGGGTGGGGGCTACACCTTC.

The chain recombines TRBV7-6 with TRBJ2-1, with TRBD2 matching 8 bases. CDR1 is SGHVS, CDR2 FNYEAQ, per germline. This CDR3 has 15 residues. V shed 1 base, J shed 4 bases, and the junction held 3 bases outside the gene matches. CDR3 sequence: CASSLGLAGYNEQFF. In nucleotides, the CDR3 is TGTGCCAGCAGCTTAGGGCTAGCGGGTTACAATGAGCAGTTCTTC.

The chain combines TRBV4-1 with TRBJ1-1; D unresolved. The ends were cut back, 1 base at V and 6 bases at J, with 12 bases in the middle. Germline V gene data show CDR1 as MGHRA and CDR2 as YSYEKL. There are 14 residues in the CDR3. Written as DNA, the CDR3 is TGCGCCAGCAGCCAAGTAGGGTTGCTCCCTGAAGCTTTCTTT. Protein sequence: CASSQVGLLPEAFF.

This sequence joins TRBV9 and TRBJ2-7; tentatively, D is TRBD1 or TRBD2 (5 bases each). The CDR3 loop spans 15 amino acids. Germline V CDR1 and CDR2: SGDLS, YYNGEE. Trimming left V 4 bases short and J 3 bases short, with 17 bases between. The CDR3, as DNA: TGTGCCAGCAGCACCTCCGGGGCACCTAACTACGAGCAGTACTTC. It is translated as CASSTSGAPNYEQYF.

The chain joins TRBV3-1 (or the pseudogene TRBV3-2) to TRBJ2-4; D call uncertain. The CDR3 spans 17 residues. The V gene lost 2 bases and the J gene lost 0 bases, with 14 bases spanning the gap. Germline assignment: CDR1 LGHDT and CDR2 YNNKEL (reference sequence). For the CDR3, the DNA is TGTGCCAGCAGCCAAACTTTTCCAGTCCTAGCCAAAAACATTCAGTACTTC. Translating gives CASSQTFPVLAKNIQYF.

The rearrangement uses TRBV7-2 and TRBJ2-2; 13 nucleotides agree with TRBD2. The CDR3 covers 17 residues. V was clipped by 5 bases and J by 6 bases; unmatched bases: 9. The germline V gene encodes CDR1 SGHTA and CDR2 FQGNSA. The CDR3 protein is CASSQGGLAGFAGELFF. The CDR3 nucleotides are TGTGCCAGCAGCCAAGGGGGACTAGCGGGATTTGCCGGGGAGCTGTTTTTT. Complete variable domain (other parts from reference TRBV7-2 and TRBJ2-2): GAGVSQSPSNKVTEKGKDVELRCDPISGHTALYWYRQSLGQGLEFLIYFQGNSAPDKSGLPSDRFSAERTGGSVSTLTIQRTQQEDSAVYLCASSQGGLAGFAGELFFGEGSRLTVL.

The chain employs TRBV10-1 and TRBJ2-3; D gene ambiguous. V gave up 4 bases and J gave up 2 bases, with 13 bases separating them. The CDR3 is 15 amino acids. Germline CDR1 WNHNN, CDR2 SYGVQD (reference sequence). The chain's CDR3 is CASSAQRALTDTQYF. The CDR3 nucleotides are TGCGCCAGCAGTGCCCAAAGGGCACTCACAGATACGCAGTATTTT.

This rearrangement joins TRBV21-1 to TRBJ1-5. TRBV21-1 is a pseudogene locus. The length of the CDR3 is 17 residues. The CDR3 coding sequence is TGTGCCAGCAGCAAACTCAGCAGGAGGGAACCAGATCAGCCCCAGCATTTT. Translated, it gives CASSKLSRREPDQPQHF.